The 7 T cell receptor beta chains below all came from one sample that was sequenced in a study of blood T cell repertoires in COVID-19. The repertoire was sequenced with immunoSEQ multiplex PCR; TCRdb's copy has only in-frame clones and lacks some. This sample has 72,000 or so clones, with roughly 86% found just once. What was sequenced was peripheral blood. These receptors originate from a woman aged 55-69 years with acute or convalescent COVID-19.

The V gene is TRBV2, the J gene TRBJ1-1; 7 nucleotides agree with TRBD1. The ends lost 2 bases at V and 0 bases at J; junction bases unmatched: 3. Germline lookup yields CDR1 SNHLY and CDR2 FYNNEI. The CDR3 loop spans 15 amino acids. Here the CDR3 reads CASSELTGLNTEAFF. The CDR3 DNA is TGTGCCAGCAGTGAACTGACAGGGTTGAACACTGAAGCTTTCTTT.

This chain connects TRBV3-1 (or the pseudogene TRBV3-2) to TRBJ2-2, with TRBD1 matching 9 bases. V lost 3 bases, J lost 3 bases, and 2 bases stayed unmatched. This CDR3 region has 15 residues. Germline CDR1 is LGHDT and CDR2 is YNNKEL (reference sequence). The CDR3 DNA reads as TGTGCCAGCAGCCAGGGACAGGGTTACACCGGGGAGCTGTTTTTT. The encoded protein is CASSQGQGYTGELFF.

This clone was found once. The J gene is TRBJ2-7, the V gene TRBV25-1, with 8 nucleotides matching TRBD1. The CDR3 has 14 amino acids. The germline V gene has CDR1 MGHDK and CDR2 SYGVNS. J was trimmed by 6 bases and V by 2 bases; bases with no gene match: 6. CDR3 protein: CASSERQGAGEQYF. The DNA of the CDR3 is TGTGCCAGCAGTGAAAGGCAGGGGGCCGGCGAGCAGTACTTC.

The chain combines TRBV2 with TRBJ2-1; TRBD2 aligns across 7 bases. Germline trimming cut 8 bases from V and 6 bases from J; bases unmatched to any gene: 4. This CDR3 has 12 amino acids. Germline V gene lookup returns CDR1 SNHLY and CDR2 FYNNEI. CDR3 amino acids: CASEWGGNEQFF. DNA of the CDR3: TGTGCCAGCGAATGGGGGGGCAATGAGCAGTTCTTC. Full variable domain (rest looked up from reference TRBV2 and TRBJ2-1): EPEVTQTPSHQVTQMGQEVILRCVPISNHLYFYWYRQILGQKVEFLVSFYNNEISEKSEIFDDQFSVERPDGSNFTLKIRSTKLEDSAMYFCASEWGGNEQFFGPGTRLTVL.

The rearrangement uses TRBV6-1 and TRBJ2-4; 8 bases match TRBD2. The CDR3 has 15 amino acids. Germline CDR1 MNHNS, CDR2 SASEGT. V trimming: 0 bases; J trimming: 12 bases; junction bases outside the gene matches: 10. The CDR3 region is CASSEAVTGGETQYF. DNA for the CDR3: TGTGCCAGCAGTGAAGCAGTAACGGGGGGGGAGACTCAGTACTTC.

J is TRBJ2-7 and V is TRBV6-6; TRBD1 matches 7 bases. J lost 5 bases, V lost 5 bases, and 9 bases had no gene match. CDR3 length: 14 residues. Germline CDR1 and CDR2: MNHNY and SVGAGI (reference sequence). CDR3 sequence reads: CASSLDRARHEQYF. DNA of the CDR3: TGTGCCAGCAGTCTAGACAGGGCGAGGCACGAGCAGTACTTC.

The table lists this clone with a few counts. This chain links TRBV12-3 or TRBV12-4 with TRBJ1-5; 7 nucleotides agree with TRBD1. This CDR3 has 13 amino acids. The V gene end was trimmed by 7 bases and the J gene end by 1 base; junction bases not matched to a gene: 1. CDR3 sequence reads: CASTRGSNQPQHF. CDR3 in DNA: TGTGCCAGCACCAGGGGGAGCAATCAGCCCCAGCATTTT.